These 29 T cell receptor beta chains were sequenced from one sample in a study of T cell repertoires in cytomegalovirus infection. No antigen is known for these receptors. TCRdb re-analysed the reads in MiXCR, keeping a single row per CDR3 protein. Here the sample spans some 800,000 distinct CDR3 sequences, around 29% being singletons. Material: cultured CD8+ T cells from PBMCs, obtained from culture after CMV antigen stimulation. These receptors all come from a human donor in good health (CMV status not recorded). Some clones in this sample may be carry-over from other donors' samples.

This clonotype was seen only a few times. This chain joins TRBV9 and TRBJ1-2; the D gene is possibly TRBD1 (6 bases). V was clipped by 0 bases and J by 4 bases, with 16 bases between them. This CDR3 has 16 amino acids. The germline V gene has CDR1 SGDLS and CDR2 YYNGEE. CDR3 loop: CASSVVGGFDSYGYTF. CDR3 bases: TGTGCCAGCAGCGTAGTCGGGGGCTTTGATAGCTATGGCTACACCTTC.

This clonotype was found a few times. This chain links TRBV24-1 with TRBJ2-5, with 8 bases that match TRBD2. The CDR3 loop spans 19 amino acids. Germline loops: CDR1 KGHDR, CDR2 SFDVKD. Trimming removed 4 bases from V and 6 bases from J; junction bases left unmatched: 21. CDR3 coding DNA: TGTGCCACCAGTGAGGGACGCCTCACCTCCGGGACTAGGACGAAGACCCAGTACTTC. Residues: CATSEGRLTSGTRTKTQYF.

This chain joins TRBV5-4 and TRBJ1-2, with unresolved D. There are 15 residues in the CDR3. V gave up 0 bases and J gave up 6 bases, with 15 bases separating them. CDR1 and CDR2 from the germline V gene are SGHNT and YYREEE (reference sequence). The CDR3 DNA reads TGTGCCAGCAGCTTGGACTACAGCCCGACGGATGGCTACACCTTC. This codes for CASSLDYSPTDGYTF.

The chain has TRBV28 and TRBJ1-1; 9 bases fit TRBD1. The CDR3 consists of 13 residues. V lost 5 bases and J lost 8; bases outside the gene matches: 6. CDR1 and CDR2 from the germline V gene are MDHEN and SYDVKM. The DNA for the CDR3 is TGTGCCAGCAGTCCCTTGGGACAGGGAGAAGCTTTCTTT. Its translation is CASSPLGQGEAFF.

This clonotype was counted ten times or more. The chain combines TRBV7-6 with TRBJ2-2, with TRBD2 identical over 7 bases. Losses at the gene ends were 1 base for V and 5 bases for J; bases not matched to a gene: 7. This CDR3 has 16 amino acids. Germline CDR1 SGHVS, CDR2 FNYEAQ. CDR3 nucleotides: TGTGCCAGCAGCTTAGGCAGCGGGGACTGGACCGGGGAGCTGTTTTTT. It is translated as CASSLGSGDWTGELFF.

The V call is TRBV7-2, the J call TRBJ2-1; the match to TRBD1 covers 12 bases. The V gene's germline CDR1 is SGHTA and CDR2 FQGNSA. The CDR3 totals 15 residues. With 4 bases clipped from V and 10 bases from J, the junction kept 8 bases outside the gene matches. CDR3 nucleotide sequence: TGTGCCAGCAGCTCCCGGGACAGGGGGCGTGGAGAGCAGTTCTTC. Amino acid sequence: CASSSRDRGRGEQFF.

The gene calls are TRBV4-1 and TRBJ2-1; 7 nucleotides line up with TRBD1. Germline lookup yields CDR1 MGHRA and CDR2 YSYEKL. With 3 bases clipped from V and 9 bases from J, the junction kept 8 bases outside the gene matches. The CDR3 totals 14 residues. CDR3 sequence reads: CASSHDRVRGEQFF. The DNA of the CDR3 is TGCGCCAGCAGCCATGACAGGGTTCGAGGTGAGCAGTTCTTC.

This clonotype was seen ten or more times. V usage is TRBV7-6 and J usage is TRBJ2-5; TRBD2 is a possible D gene (5 bases). Germline assignment: CDR1 SGHVS and CDR2 FNYEAQ. The CDR3 spans 14 residues. Trimming removed 1 base at V and 1 base at J, with 7 bases between. For the CDR3, the DNA is TGTGCCAGCAGCTTAGGCGGGTTCCAAGAGACCCAGTACTTC. It specifies CASSLGGFQETQYF.

The chain's CDR3 is CAISDAGSQPQHF. The CDR3 DNA is TGTGCCATCAGTGACGCCGGGTCTCAGCCCCAGCATTTT. J is TRBJ1-5 and V is TRBV10-3; D gene ambiguous. The CDR3 totals 13 residues. Germline V gene lookup returns CDR1 ENHRY and CDR2 SYGVKD. Trimming took off 3 bases at V and 6 bases at J, with 9 bases between the two ends.

The J gene is TRBJ2-3, the V gene TRBV7-8; D may be TRBD2 (6 bases). Per the germline V gene, CDR1 is SGHVS and CDR2 is FQNEAQ. The germline V and J ends were trimmed by 6 bases and 0 bases, with 19 bases remaining between them. CDR3 length: 17 amino acids. Written as DNA, the CDR3 is TGTGCCAGCAGTCGTGACCCTTCTAGCGATAGCACAGATACGCAGTATTTT. As protein: CASSRDPSSDSTDTQYF. The full variable domain, with the rest looked up from reference TRBV7-8 and TRBJ2-3, is GAGVSQSPRYKVAKRGQDVALRCDPISGHVSLFWYQQALGQGPEFLTYFQNEAQLDKSGLPSDRFFAERPEGSVSTLKIQRTQQEDSAVYLCASSRDPSSDSTDTQYFGPGTRLTVL.

This clonotype turned up a few times. The chain employs TRBV7-9 and TRBJ2-3, with D tentatively TRBD1 (6 bases). Germline V lookup: CDR1 SEHNR, CDR2 FQNEAQ (reference sequence). The CDR3 is made up of 16 amino acids. The ends were cut back, 5 bases at V and 2 bases at J, with 17 bases in the middle. The CDR3 loop is CASSRNRDKITDTQYF. Written as DNA, the CDR3 is TGTGCCAGCAGCAGAAACAGGGATAAAATCACAGATACGCAGTATTTT.

The chain employs TRBV6-6 and TRBJ2-2, with no clear D. This CDR3 has 14 amino acids. Germline V CDR1 and CDR2: MNHNY, SVGAGI (reference sequence). Trimming left V 0 bases short and J 5 bases short, with 7 bases between. This CDR3 is CASSYSTGTGELFF. In DNA form, the CDR3 reads TGTGCCAGCAGTTACTCGACGGGTACCGGGGAGCTGTTTTTT.

V usage is TRBV11-2 and J usage is TRBJ1-4; D call uncertain. This CDR3 region has 14 residues. CDR1 is SGHAT, CDR2 FQNNGV, per germline. V shed 3 bases and J shed 8 bases, with 13 bases lying between them. The CDR3 coding sequence is TGTGCCAGCAGCTTCGGGTCCGTGGAGGAAAAACTGTTTTTT. Residues: CASSFGSVEEKLFF.

The V gene is TRBV28, the J gene TRBJ1-3; possibly TRBD1 for D (6 bases). The CDR3 covers 17 residues. The germline gives CDR1 MDHEN, CDR2 SYDVKM. V was clipped by 5 bases and J by 0 bases, with 17 bases between them. DNA of the CDR3: TGTGCCAGCAGTCCCCCCGGACAGTTGACCTCTGGAAACACCATATATTTT. Protein product: CASSPPGQLTSGNTIYF.

This chain uses TRBV27 with TRBJ2-1; possible D gene TRBD2, 5 bases. CDR1 is MNHEY and CDR2 is SMNVEV in the germline V gene (reference sequence). Trimming stripped 5 bases from V and 0 bases from J, with 17 bases between. The CDR3 contains 17 residues. The CDR3 nucleotides read TGTGCCAGCAGTCTCAGGAATAGCGTGAGCTCCTACAATGAGCAGTTCTTC. Translating it yields CASSLRNSVSSYNEQFF.

The chain has TRBV6-2 or TRBV6-3 and TRBJ1-1, with D tentatively TRBD1 (5 bases). Per germline, CDR1 MNHEY and CDR2 SVGEGT. V lost 6 bases and J lost 10, with 21 bases in between. The CDR3 has 14 residues. CDR3 amino acids: CASSKPGPLSGAFF. The CDR3 DNA reads as TGTGCCAGCAGCAAACCGGGACCACTCAGCGGAGCTTTCTTT.

This chain connects TRBV6-2 or TRBV6-3 to TRBJ2-7, with no clear D. Germline values: CDR1 MNHEY, CDR2 SVGEGT. Deletions cut 4 bases from V and 3 bases from J, with 13 bases between. The CDR3 contains 14 residues. CDR3 residues: CASSSRKGRYEQYV. For the CDR3, the DNA is TGTGCCAGCAGTTCGCGGAAGGGCCGCTACGAGCAGTACGTC.

The genes are TRBV28 and TRBJ2-3; 7 bases map to TRBD1. Trimming cost V 8 bases and J 2 bases; bases outside gene matches: 10. CDR3 length equals 15 residues. Germline V gene lookup returns CDR1 MDHEN and CDR2 SYDVKM. The CDR3 loop reads CASRGPDRVTDTQYF. The CDR3 bases are TGTGCCAGCCGAGGCCCCGACAGGGTCACAGATACGCAGTATTTT.

The chain links TRBV4-1 to TRBJ1-1; no definite D call. Trimming took 1 base from V and 0 from J, leaving 6 bases between them. The CDR3 has 14 amino acids. Germline values: CDR1 MGHRA, CDR2 YSYEKL. CDR3 amino acids: CASSQVELNTEAFF. CDR3 in DNA: TGCGCCAGCAGCCAAGTAGAGCTGAACACTGAAGCTTTCTTT.

This clonotype was counted between two and nine times. The CDR3 loop reads CASSLGRTISYEQYF. The DNA of the CDR3 is TGTGCCAGCAGCTTGGGTAGGACCATCTCCTACGAGCAGTACTTC. The rearrangement links TRBV5-8 to TRBJ2-7; unclear D gene. CDR1 is SGHTS and CDR2 is YDEGEE in the germline V gene. The germline V and J ends were trimmed by 0 bases and 0 bases, with 10 bases remaining between them. The CDR3 is made up of 15 amino acids.

This clonotype was counted a few times. The V gene is TRBV6-1, the J gene TRBJ1-1; D gene ambiguous. With 8 bases removed from V and 4 bases from J, the gap between germline ends came to 11 bases. The CDR3 runs to 12 residues. Germline CDR1 MNHNS, CDR2 SASEGT. The CDR3 sequence is CASPPAGTEAFF. Written as DNA, the CDR3 is TGTGCCAGCCCTCCCGCGGGCACTGAAGCTTTCTTT.

This clonotype was counted a single time. This CDR3 reads CAISEYSGQGMDGYTF. In DNA form, the CDR3 reads TGTGCCATCAGTGAATATTCGGGACAGGGGATGGATGGCTACACCTTC. The chain carries TRBV10-3 and TRBJ1-2; 10 bases fit TRBD1. The V segment lost 3 bases and the J segment 6 bases; nucleotides outside the gene matches: 10. CDR3 length equals 16 residues. The germline CDR1 and CDR2 sequences are ENHRY and SYGVKD.

V gene TRBV4-1 combines with J gene TRBJ1-2, with D maybe TRBD1 (6 bases). The CDR3 spans 13 residues. Germline CDR1 is MGHRA and CDR2 is YSYEKL. The ends were cut back, 0 bases at V and 9 bases at J, with 11 bases in the middle. CDR3 DNA: TGCGCCAGCAGCCAAGAAAACAGGGAAAGCTACACCTTC. It specifies CASSQENRESYTF.

This clonotype was seen many times. The chain is built from TRBV7-2 and TRBJ2-1; 9 positions agree with TRBD1. Trimming cost V 2 bases and J 4 bases; bases outside gene matches: 3. Looked up from germline, CDR1 is SGHTA and CDR2 is FQGNSA. The CDR3 length is 15 residues. CDR3 nucleotides: TGTGCCAGCAGCTTACAGACAGGGGGATACAATGAGCAGTTCTTC. It encodes CASSLQTGGYNEQFF.

The rearrangement uses TRBV10-3 and TRBJ1-2, with a weak D call TRBD1 (5 bases). Germline V CDR1 and CDR2: ENHRY, SYGVKD. This CDR3 has 13 residues. The V gene lost 0 bases and the J gene lost 11 bases, with 13 bases spanning the gap. CDR3 protein: CAISESNRKEYTF. CDR3 sequence (DNA): TGTGCCATCAGTGAGTCTAACAGGAAAGAATACACCTTC.

This clonotype showed up just a few times. The rearrangement links TRBV6-6 to TRBJ2-7, with 9 bases identical to TRBD2. Looked up from germline, CDR1 is MNHNY and CDR2 is SVGAGI (reference sequence). V lost 4 bases and J lost 3; bases outside the gene matches: 10. The CDR3 loop spans 16 amino acids. As DNA, the CDR3 is TGTGCCAGCAGTTGGGGCCTAGCGGGAACCTTCTACGAGCAGTACGTC. Encoded protein: CASSWGLAGTFYEQYV.

This clonotype was picked up a small number of times. This chain uses TRBV19 with TRBJ1-4, with 9 bases fitting TRBD1. The junction had 11 bases not matched to a gene; V was cut back by 4 bases and J by 8 bases. The germline V gene encodes CDR1 LNHDA and CDR2 SQIVND (reference sequence). The CDR3 is 16 residues long. CDR3 nucleotides: TGTGCCAGTAGTACGACAGGGGGATCATCAAGGGAAAAACTGTTTTTT. Amino acids: CASSTTGGSSREKLFF.

This clonotype was seen only a few times. The chain has TRBV29-1 and TRBJ2-7; D is possibly TRBD2 (6 bases). The CDR3 sequence is 16 residues long. Trimming pared 0 bases from V and 5 bases from J, leaving 20 bases between. Looked up from germline, CDR1 is SQVTM and CDR2 is ANQGSEA. For the CDR3, the DNA is TGCAGCGTTGAAGAAAGGGGTGGTTGGGGAGGCGACGAGCAGTACTTC. Translation: CSVEERGGWGGDEQYF.

This rearrangement joins TRBV4-2 to TRBJ2-1; 8 bases fit TRBD2. CDR1 is LGHNA and CDR2 is YNFKEQ in the germline V gene. V shed 4 bases, J shed 8 bases, and the junction held 13 bases outside the gene matches. This CDR3 spans 16 amino acids. CDR3 sequence (DNA): TGTGCCAGCAGCCTAGGACTAGCAAAGGTCAACTATGAGCAGTTCTTC. Protein: CASSLGLAKVNYEQFF.